Sequencing of this T cell receptor beta chain was carried out in a study of blood T cell repertoires in COVID-19. As for the study in general: Researchers got acute and convalescent COVID-19 samples from the United States, Italy and Spain.

This clone was seen a few times. Repertoires were generated with immunoSEQ multiplex PCR, while TCRdb's copy carries only in-frame clones and drops some. The data show 250,000 to 300,000 clones, over 65% seen once. The CDR3 consists of 15 residues. CDR1 and CDR2 from the germline V gene are LGHDT and YNNKEL (reference sequence). The V and J ends lost 4 bases and 0 bases respectively, with 13 bases between them. This sequence was found in a woman aged 80 or older with acute or convalescent COVID-19. The V call is TRBV3-1 (or the pseudogene TRBV3-2), the J call TRBJ2-7; TRBD1 might be the D (5 bases). Specimen: peripheral blood. CDR3 nucleotides: TGTGCCAGCAGCCTAGGGGTTTGGAGCTCCTACGAGCAGTACTTC. It translates to CASSLGVWSSYEQYF.